This is a list of T cell receptor beta chains from one sample in a study of CD8+ T cells in alopecia areata. Generated by immunoSEQ multiplex PCR, the TCRdb table keeps only in-frame clones and is missing some. Seen here are 150,000 to 200,000 clones, roughly 60% observed once, and the top ten hold approximately 1%. Sequencing used CD4+ T cells sorted from blood, obtained at week 24, from a patient treated with tofacitinib. The receptors originated from a human donor with alopecia areata. Both conserved end residues are part of each CDR3. Each record gives: V gene, D gene, clone size, J gene, CDR3 DNA, CDR3 protein. A D gene is named only where the DNA matches it firmly. Clone size is not always given. Where it is, it says once, few, many or a class for expanded clones.

>TRBV5-1|-|-|TRBJ2-2
TGCGCCAGCAGCTTGAGATCCGGCCAGGGGCACACCGGGGAGCTGTTTTTT
CASSLRSGQGHTGELFF
>TRBV6-1|TRBD1|-|TRBJ1-6
TGTGCCAGCAGTGACCGGACAGGGTTCTCACCCCTCCACTTT
CASSDRTGFSPLHF
>TRBV28|-|once|TRBJ1-2
TGTGCCAGCACCCGACCCGGGGGGGGCGGACAATATGGCTACACCTTC
CASTRPGGGGQYGYTF
>TRBV27|-|-|TRBJ2-7
TGTGCCAGCAGGGGAGGGGGGAAAGACGAGCAGTACTTC
CASRGGGKDEQYF
>TRBV5-1|TRBD2|-|TRBJ2-1
TGCGCCAGCAGCCCGGGGCAGCGGGGGGCAGGGAATGAGCAGTTCTTC
CASSPGQRGAGNEQFF
>TRBV6-5|-|-|TRBJ1-2
TGTGCCAGCAGTACCGCACGGGACCCGTATGGCTACACCTTC
CASSTARDPYGYTF
>TRBV7-2|-|-|TRBJ1-5
TGTGCCAGCAGCCCTTATGGTCAGCCCCAGCATTTT
CASSPYGQPQHF
>TRBV2|-|many|TRBJ1-3
TGTGCCAGCAGTAGGGCTAGCTCTGGAAACACCATATATTTT
CASSRASSGNTIYF
>TRBV29-1|-|-|TRBJ2-2
TGCAGCGTTTCAGATTTCACGAACACCGGGGAGCTGTTTTTT
CSVSDFTNTGELFF
>TRBV30|-|-|TRBJ2-3
TGTGCCTGGACCCGACGGGGGGCTGTCACAGATACGCAGTATTTT
CAWTRRGAVTDTQYF
>TRBV30|-|once|TRBJ1-5
TGTGCCTGGAGTGTACGGGGGGATCAGCCCCAGCATTTT
CAWSVRGDQPQHF
>TRBV27|TRBD1|once|TRBJ2-7
TGTGCCAGCAGCGCGGACAGGAGAACCTACGAGCAGTACTTC
CASSADRRTYEQYF
>TRBV10-1|-|-|TRBJ2-7
TGCGCCAGCAGTGAGGGACTGGGACCCTACGAGCAGTACTTC
CASSEGLGPYEQYF
>TRBV4-3|TRBD1|-|TRBJ1-6
TGCGCCAGCAGCCAAGATCCCGGGACAGGTGCCTATAATTCACCCCTCCACTTT
CASSQDPGTGAYNSPLHF
>TRBV25-1|TRBD2|-|TRBJ2-7
TGTGCCAGCAGTCCTTCCCGGCCTAGCGGGGGGGCGTACGAGCAGTACTTC
CASSPSRPSGGAYEQYF
>TRBV29-1|-|-|TRBJ2-6
TGCAGCGTTGAAGGGCCACCCGCTTTAACAGGGGCCAACGTCCTGACTTTC
CSVEGPPALTGANVLTF
>TRBV29-1|TRBD1|few|TRBJ1-2
TGCAGCGCGGGACAGGCCGAGGGGGGCTACACCTTC
CSAGQAEGGYTF
>TRBV2|TRBD1|few|TRBJ2-2
TGTGCCAGCAGGAAATTTGGACAGGGGAACACCGGGGAGCTGTTTTTT
CASRKFGQGNTGELFF
>TRBV10-3|-|few|TRBJ1-6
TGTGCCATCAGAAGCAGGGTTGAAAATTCACCCCTCCACTTT
CAIRSRVENSPLHF
>TRBV2|TRBD2|once|TRBJ2-2
TGTGCCAGCACTAGGACTAGTAACACCGGGGAGCTGTTTTTT
CASTRTSNTGELFF
>TRBV7-2|TRBD2|-|TRBJ2-5
TGTGCCAGCAGCCGGGGACTAGCGGGAGAGACCCAGTACTTC
CASSRGLAGETQYF
>TRBV29-1|-|few|TRBJ2-4
TGCAGCGCTGGGGAGGCCATGGCCAAAAACATTCAGTACTTC
CSAGEAMAKNIQYF
>TRBV30|TRBD2|once|TRBJ2-3
TGTGCCTGGAGAAGGCGGGGGGGAACAGATACGCAGTATTTT
CAWRRRGGTDTQYF
>TRBV9|TRBD1|-|TRBJ1-3
TGTGCCAGCAGCGTAGCTACCGGGACAGTGAGTTCTGGAAACACCATATATTTT
CASSVATGTVSSGNTIYF
>TRBV19|-|-|TRBJ1-6
TGTGCCAGTAGTCAGTGGCTGCAGAATTCACCCCTCCACTTT
CASSQWLQNSPLHF
>TRBV18|-|-|TRBJ2-1
TGTGCCAGCTCACCCGGGGGCAATGAGCAGTTCTTC
CASSPGGNEQFF
>TRBV5-6|-|-|TRBJ2-5
TGTGCCAGCAGCTTGGGGGGGAACCAAGAGACCCAGTACTTC
CASSLGGNQETQYF
>TRBV30|-|-|TRBJ2-6
TGTGCCTGGGCGGTCTCTGGGGCCAACGTCCTGACTTTC
CAWAVSGANVLTF